The source of this T cell receptor (beta chain) is a study of blood T cell repertoires in COVID-19. How the authors handled the data: Using reference gene primer amplification, nucleated cell counts were estimated. Here immunoSEQ multiplex PCR was the method, and the copy in TCRdb shows in-frame clones only, minus some. That table gives V, J and clone size, and the DNA gave D and trimming. The sample has about 190,000 clones; about 80% are singletons. The CDR3 covers 13 residues. The V and J ends lost 2 bases and 1 base respectively, with 5 bases between them. In germline, CDR1 is SGHVS, CDR2 FQNEAQ. V gene TRBV7-8 combines with J gene TRBJ1-1; D unclear. The specimen sequenced was peripheral blood. The receptor's source is a man under 40 with active or convalescent COVID-19. The CDR3 protein is CASSLMRNTEAFF. The CDR3 region has the DNA TGTGCCAGCAGCTTAATGCGGAACACTGAAGCTTTCTTT.